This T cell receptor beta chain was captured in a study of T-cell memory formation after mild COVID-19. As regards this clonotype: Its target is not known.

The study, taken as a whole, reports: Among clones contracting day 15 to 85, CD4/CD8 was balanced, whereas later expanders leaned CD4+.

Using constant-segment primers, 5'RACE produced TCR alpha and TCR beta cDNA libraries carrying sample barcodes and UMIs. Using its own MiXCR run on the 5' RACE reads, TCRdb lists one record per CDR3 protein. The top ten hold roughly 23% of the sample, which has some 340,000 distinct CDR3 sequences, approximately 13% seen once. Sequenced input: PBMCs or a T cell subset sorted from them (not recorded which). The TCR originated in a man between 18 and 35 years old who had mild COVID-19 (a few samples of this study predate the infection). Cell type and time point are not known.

DNA of the CDR3: TGTGCCAGCAGCTTAACGTGGCTAGCGGGGGAAGATACGCAGTATTTT. It codes for CASSLTWLAGEDTQYF. The V gene is TRBV7-3, the J gene TRBJ2-3; TRBD2 matches 10 bases. Germline V gene data show CDR1 as SGHTA and CDR2 as FQGTGA. This CDR3 contains 16 residues. J lost 5 bases, V lost 0 bases, and 5 bases had no gene match.